Detailed here is one TCR beta chain. This clonotype was recorded a few times. The antigen it binds to is not known. Base qualities are not recorded, but no much larger clone differs from it by a single base. Preparation of the library involved PCR. The reads were generated on an Illumina HiSeq 2500. TCR library preparation used molecular barcoding, with unique molecular identifiers applied to normalize quantification of the TCRbeta repertoire. TCRdb cleaned the public reads at Q25 with fastp, built clones with MiXCR and kept in-frame beta chains. Rows are unified per CDR3 protein, each entry keeping the most common DNA and genes. The sample table holds hundreds of thousands of distinct CDR3 sequences, of which 10% to 15% were seen once. The ten top clones hold around 4.1% of the sample. V is cut back by 5 bases and J by 8 bases, with 10 bases in the junction unmatched. The CDR3 measures 14 amino acids from cysteine to phenylalanine. This entry keeps only the CDR3 DNA: 42 bases, framed from base 1. Reading the germline V gene gives CDR1 SGHRS and CDR2 YFSETQ.

The data stem from a study of T-cell reconstitution after alpha-beta-depleted transplantation in children (dated by TCRdb to the mid-2010s). A note on the overall study: Using TCR repertoire profiling, the study quantitatively followed how T-cell immune reconstitution unfolded in children after TCRalphabeta/CD19-depleted allogeneic hematopoietic cell transplantation.

The V gene is TRBV5-1 and the J gene is TRBJ1-2; 9 of the junction bases match TRBD1. This sample comprised PBMCs, obtained from the stem cell graft. This TCR was recovered from a human donor who donated a stem cell graft to a child with Fanconi anemia. In nucleotides, the sequence is TGCGCCAGCAGTACCACAGGGGGCGCGGAGGGCTACACCTTC. This is translated as CASSTTGGAEGYTF.